The TCR beta chain described here comes from a study of shared clonotypes between healthy human individuals (TCRdb year 2020). For the wider study: A couple of women and a few men aged 18 to 49 years were included in the cohort. Between about 0.85 and 8.9 billion PBMCs per donor were obtained by leukapheresis. Per donor, three plates each were used for CD4 naive and CD4 memory, two for CD8 naive, and one for CD8 memory. To increase sequencing depth and limit assay-specific biases, different laboratories used diverse techniques to prepare libraries and sequence TCR repertoires. To estimate repertoire size and how much clonotypes are shared between individuals, the study performed deep sequencing of blood TCR repertoires from roughly five healthy adults.

TCR CDR3 regions were amplified from genomic DNA by multiplex PCR using the deep immunoSEQ assay. Extracted genomic DNA from each cell subset was distributed evenly across all wells of several immunoSEQ 96-well plates, and each plate was treated as a replicate. For sorted subsets, approximately 200 ng of genomic DNA, equivalent to 25,000 to 30,000 T cell genomes, went into each replicate PCR. Purified libraries were measured with a Qubit 3.0 fluorometer, size-checked on a Bioanalyzer 2100, and measured again with the KAPA Library Quantification kit. Every immunoSEQ 96-well plate was sequenced on a dedicated single-read 150-cycle Illumina NextSeq 550 flow cell. Regarding the original processing steps: The immunoSEQ output contained only junctional sequences without quality scores, so filtering could not match that applied to full-length reads. Sequences were annotated with PyIR, a Python wrapper for IgBLAST v1.9, using IMGT germline references to assign V/J genes and CDR3. Reads were filtered out if the reads had weak V/J assignments (E-value above 1e-6), no CDR3, stop codons, out-of-frame junctions, or ambiguous translated residues. V3J clonotypes were defined as sequences sharing an identical inferred V gene, J gene, and CDR3 amino acid sequence. Percentage overlap between repertoires was computed as shared unique clonotypes divided by the size of the smaller repertoire. Repertoire richness was assessed with RTK rarefaction, the Chao1 estimator, and Recon v2.1 estimates of unobserved clonotypes. OLGA was used to compute generation probabilities for all TCRbeta clonotypes that the gDNA method yielded from a few donors. This is the immuneACCESS table as TCRdb keeps it, with only in-frame sequences that have V and J called. A part of the clones is gone; compared with another copy, unresolved V genes explain less than half, and the rest is unexplained. V, J and clone size reflect that table, while D and trimming were determined from the DNA. Counted in this sample were over 700,000 clones; 72% of them appeared once. The biggest ten clones account for around 1.8% of the sample.

After removal of 2 bases from V and 4 bases from J, the junction retains 11 bases not matched to a gene. The CDR3 goes from the cysteine to the phenylalanine over 16 residues. Only the CDR3 part of the read is kept: 48 bases, read in frame from the first base. Via the germline V gene, CDR1 is SGDLS and CDR2 YYNGEE. Overall results and qualifications from the work: Because the study included only a small number of donors, the genetic and exposure-history diversity represented was limited. Across four donors, approximately 5% of naive CD4, approximately 3.6% of naive CD8, 2.3% of memory CD4, and under 0.45% of memory CD8 clonotypes were shared. Rarefaction of sorted-subset datasets indicated incomplete sequencing despite the large sequencing depth. Larger estimated clonotype richness was generally found for naive subsets than for memory subsets. Compared with non-shared clonotypes, clonotypes shared by all four sorted-subset donors had higher generation probabilities. Sampling was restricted to blood, and TCR repertoires in tissue are likely to differ from TCR repertoires in blood. Pairwise subsampling indicated that sequencing depth was expected to affect the degree of clonotype sharing among donors.

The donors were healthy, HIV-negative adults with no recently reported acute infections or vaccinations. Every donor was a Caucasian adult residing in Nashville, Tennessee, USA. CD4+ T cells were enriched by magnetic negative selection, after which naive cells were positively selected on CD45RA and the negative fraction was taken as the memory subset. After blood collection by leukapheresis, PBMCs were isolated using Ficoll-Histopaque density gradient centrifugation and then cryopreserved in the vapor phase of liquid nitrogen. Purity and quantity of every magnetically sorted T cell population were checked by analytical flow cytometry. Genomic DNA was isolated from every sorted fraction and measured by UV absorbance on a Nanodrop 2000c. Points on this clone: No cognate antigen has been identified for it. Nothing much larger sits one base from this clone, and base qualities are not available.

The rearrangement combines TRBV9 with TRBJ2-7, with TRBD2 matching 8 junction bases. The receptor was derived from a woman aged 30 to 39 in good health. Specimen: memory CD4+ T cells sorted from blood. Per the publication, the cell subset or site label means: CD45RA-negative fraction. The CDR3 region reads CASSVVSSAGAYEQYF. The DNA is TGTGCCAGCAGCGTCGTCTCCTCAGCGGGAGCGTACGAGCAGTACTTC.